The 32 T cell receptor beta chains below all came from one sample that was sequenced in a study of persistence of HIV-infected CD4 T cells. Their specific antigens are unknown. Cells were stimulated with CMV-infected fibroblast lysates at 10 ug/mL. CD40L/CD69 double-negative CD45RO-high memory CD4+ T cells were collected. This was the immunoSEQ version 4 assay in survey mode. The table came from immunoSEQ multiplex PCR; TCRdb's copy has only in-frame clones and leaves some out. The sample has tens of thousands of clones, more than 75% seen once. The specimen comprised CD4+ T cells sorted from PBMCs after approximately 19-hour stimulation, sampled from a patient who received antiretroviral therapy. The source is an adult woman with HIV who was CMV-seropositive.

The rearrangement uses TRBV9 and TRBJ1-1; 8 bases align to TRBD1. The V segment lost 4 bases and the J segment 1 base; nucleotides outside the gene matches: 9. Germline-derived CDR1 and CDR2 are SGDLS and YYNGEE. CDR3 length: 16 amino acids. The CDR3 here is CASSRMGQGANTEAFF. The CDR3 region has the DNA TGTGCCAGCAGCCGCATGGGGCAGGGGGCGAACACTGAAGCTTTCTTT.

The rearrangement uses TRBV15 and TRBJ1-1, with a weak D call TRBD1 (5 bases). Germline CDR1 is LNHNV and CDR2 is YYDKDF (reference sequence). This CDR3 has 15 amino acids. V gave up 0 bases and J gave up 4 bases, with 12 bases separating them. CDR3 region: CATSRDGRGGTEAFF. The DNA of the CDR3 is TGTGCCACCAGCAGAGATGGTAGGGGAGGCACTGAAGCTTTCTTT.

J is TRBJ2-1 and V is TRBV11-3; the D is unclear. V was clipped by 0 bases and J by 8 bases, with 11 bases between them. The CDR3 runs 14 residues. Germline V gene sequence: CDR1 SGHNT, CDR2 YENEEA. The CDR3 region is CASSLDSWGYEQFF. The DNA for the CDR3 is TGTGCCAGCAGCTTAGATTCGTGGGGATATGAGCAGTTCTTC.

The CDR3 nucleotides read TGTGCCAGCAGTTTAGATACTTTCTATGGCTACACCTTC. Amino acid sequence: CASSLDTFYGYTF. This chain joins TRBV12-3 or TRBV12-4 and TRBJ1-2, with unresolved D. Trimming left V 1 base short and J 4 bases short, with 7 bases between. This CDR3 is 13 amino acids long.

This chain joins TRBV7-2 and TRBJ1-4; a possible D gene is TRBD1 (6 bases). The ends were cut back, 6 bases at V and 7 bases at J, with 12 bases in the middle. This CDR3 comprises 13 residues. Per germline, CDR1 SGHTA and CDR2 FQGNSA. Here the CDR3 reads CASSSTGFEKLFF. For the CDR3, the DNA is TGTGCCAGCAGTTCCACAGGGTTTGAAAAACTGTTTTTT.

The CDR3 DNA reads TGTGCCAGCAGCTCGACAGGGGCCAGCTCCTACGAGCAGTACTTC. It yields the protein CASSSTGASSYEQYF. The chain is built from TRBV5-4 and TRBJ2-7; TRBD1 aligns across 8 bases. This CDR3 region has 15 residues. In germline, CDR1 is SGHNT, CDR2 YYREEE (reference sequence). Losses at the gene ends were 3 bases for V and 0 bases for J; bases not matched to a gene: 5.

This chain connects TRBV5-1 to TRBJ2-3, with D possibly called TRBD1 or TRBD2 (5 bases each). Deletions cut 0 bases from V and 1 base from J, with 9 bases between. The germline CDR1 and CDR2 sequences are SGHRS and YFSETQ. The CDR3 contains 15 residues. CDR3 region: CASSLDGTRTDTQYF. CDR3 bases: TGCGCCAGCAGCTTGGACGGGACCCGCACAGATACGCAGTATTTT.

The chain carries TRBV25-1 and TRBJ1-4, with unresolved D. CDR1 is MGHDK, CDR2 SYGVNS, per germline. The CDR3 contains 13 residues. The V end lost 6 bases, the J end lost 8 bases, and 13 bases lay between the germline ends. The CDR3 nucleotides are TGTGCCAGCAGCCCGTCTGTTTCCGAAAAACTGTTTTTT. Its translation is CASSPSVSEKLFF.

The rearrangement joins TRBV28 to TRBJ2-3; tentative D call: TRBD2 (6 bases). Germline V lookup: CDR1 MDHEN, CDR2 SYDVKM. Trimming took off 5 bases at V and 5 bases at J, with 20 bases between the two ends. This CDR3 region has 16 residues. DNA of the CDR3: TGTGCCAGCAGTCGAAACGGGGGACTGAGGGGAGATACGCAGTATTTT. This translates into CASSRNGGLRGDTQYF.

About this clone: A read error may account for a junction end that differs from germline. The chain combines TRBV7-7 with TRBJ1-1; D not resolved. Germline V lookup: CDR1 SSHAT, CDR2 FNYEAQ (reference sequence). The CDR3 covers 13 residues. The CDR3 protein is CASSFSENTEAFF. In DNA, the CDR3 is TGTGCTAGCAGCTTCAGCGAGAACACTGAAGCTTTCTTT.

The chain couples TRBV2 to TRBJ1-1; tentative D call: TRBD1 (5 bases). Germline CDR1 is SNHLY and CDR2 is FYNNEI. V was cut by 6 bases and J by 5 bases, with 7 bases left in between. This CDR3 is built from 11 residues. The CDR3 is CASRQATEAFF. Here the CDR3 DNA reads TGTGCCAGCAGACAGGCGACTGAAGCTTTCTTT.

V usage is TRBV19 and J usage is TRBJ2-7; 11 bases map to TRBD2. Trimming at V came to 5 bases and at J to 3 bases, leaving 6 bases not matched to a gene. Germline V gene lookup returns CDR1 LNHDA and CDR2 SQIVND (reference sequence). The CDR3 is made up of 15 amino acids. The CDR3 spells CASSATSGGLYEQYF. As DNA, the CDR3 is TGTGCCAGTAGTGCAACTAGCGGGGGCCTCTACGAGCAGTACTTC. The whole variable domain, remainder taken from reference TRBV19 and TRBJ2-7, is DGGITQSPKYLFRKEGQNVTLSCEQNLNHDAMYWYRQDPGQGLRLIYYSQIVNDFQKGDIAEGYSVSREKKESFPLTVTSAQKNPTAFYLCASSATSGGLYEQYFGPGTRLTVT.

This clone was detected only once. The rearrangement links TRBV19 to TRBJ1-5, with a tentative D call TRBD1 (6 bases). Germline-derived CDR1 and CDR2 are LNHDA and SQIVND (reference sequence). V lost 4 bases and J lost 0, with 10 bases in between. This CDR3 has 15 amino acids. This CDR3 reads CASSRTAHSNQPQHF. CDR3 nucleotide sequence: TGTGCCAGTAGTAGGACAGCTCATAGCAATCAGCCCCAGCATTTT. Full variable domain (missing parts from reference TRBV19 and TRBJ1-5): DGGITQSPKYLFRKEGQNVTLSCEQNLNHDAMYWYRQDPGQGLRLIYYSQIVNDFQKGDIAEGYSVSREKKESFPLTVTSAQKNPTAFYLCASSRTAHSNQPQHFGDGTRLSIL.

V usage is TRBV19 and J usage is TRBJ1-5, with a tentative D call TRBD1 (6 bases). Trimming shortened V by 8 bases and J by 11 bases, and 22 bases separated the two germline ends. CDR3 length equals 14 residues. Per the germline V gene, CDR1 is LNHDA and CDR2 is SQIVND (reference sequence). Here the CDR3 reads CASALGGTGTSQHF. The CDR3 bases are TGTGCCAGTGCACTAGGGGGGACGGGTACTTCCCAGCATTTT.

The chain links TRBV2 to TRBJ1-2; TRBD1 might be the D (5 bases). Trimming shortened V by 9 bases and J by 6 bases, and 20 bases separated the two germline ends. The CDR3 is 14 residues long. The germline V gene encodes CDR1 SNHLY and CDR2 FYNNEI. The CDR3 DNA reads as TGTGCCAGAATTCAGGGAGGACGCGGTGATGGCTACACCTTC. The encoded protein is CARIQGGRGDGYTF. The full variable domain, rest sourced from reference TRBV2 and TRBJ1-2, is EPEVTQTPSHQVTQMGQEVILRCVPISNHLYFYWYRQILGQKVEFLVSFYNNEISEKSEIFDDQFSVERPDGSNFTLKIRSTKLEDSAMYFCARIQGGRGDGYTFGSGTRLTVV.

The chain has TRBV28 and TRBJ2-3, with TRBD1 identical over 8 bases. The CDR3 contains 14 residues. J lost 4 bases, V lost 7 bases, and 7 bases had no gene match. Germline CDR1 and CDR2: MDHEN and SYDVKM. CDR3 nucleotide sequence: TGTGCCAGCACTGGACAGGGAAACGCAGATACGCAGTATTTT. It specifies CASTGQGNADTQYF.

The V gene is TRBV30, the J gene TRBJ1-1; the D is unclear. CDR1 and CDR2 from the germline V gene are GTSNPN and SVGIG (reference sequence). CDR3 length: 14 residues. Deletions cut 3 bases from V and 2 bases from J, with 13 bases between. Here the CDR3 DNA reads TGTGCCTGGAGCCGCGGGCCAGCTAACACTGAAGCTTTCTTT. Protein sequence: CAWSRGPANTEAFF.

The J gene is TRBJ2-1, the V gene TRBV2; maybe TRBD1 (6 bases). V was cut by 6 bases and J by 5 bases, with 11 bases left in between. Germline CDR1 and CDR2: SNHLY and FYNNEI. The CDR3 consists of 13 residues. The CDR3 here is CASRETGNNEQFF. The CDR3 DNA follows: TGTGCCAGCAGGGAAACAGGGAACAATGAGCAGTTCTTC. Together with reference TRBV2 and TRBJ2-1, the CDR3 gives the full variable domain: EPEVTQTPSHQVTQMGQEVILRCVPISNHLYFYWYRQILGQKVEFLVSFYNNEISEKSEIFDDQFSVERPDGSNFTLKIRSTKLEDSAMYFCASRETGNNEQFFGPGTRLTVL.

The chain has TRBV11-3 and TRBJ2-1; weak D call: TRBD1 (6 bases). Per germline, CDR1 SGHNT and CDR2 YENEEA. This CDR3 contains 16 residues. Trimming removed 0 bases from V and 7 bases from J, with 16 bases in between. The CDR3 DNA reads TGTGCCAGCAGCTTAGATTCCCCGGAAAGGGGGAATGAGCAGTTCTTC. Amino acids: CASSLDSPERGNEQFF.

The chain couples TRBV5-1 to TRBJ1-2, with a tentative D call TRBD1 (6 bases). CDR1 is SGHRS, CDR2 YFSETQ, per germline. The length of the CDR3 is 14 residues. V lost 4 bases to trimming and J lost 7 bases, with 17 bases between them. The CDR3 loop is CASSRVQGAAGYTF. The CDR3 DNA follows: TGCGCCAGCAGCCGAGTACAGGGCGCTGCTGGCTACACCTTC.

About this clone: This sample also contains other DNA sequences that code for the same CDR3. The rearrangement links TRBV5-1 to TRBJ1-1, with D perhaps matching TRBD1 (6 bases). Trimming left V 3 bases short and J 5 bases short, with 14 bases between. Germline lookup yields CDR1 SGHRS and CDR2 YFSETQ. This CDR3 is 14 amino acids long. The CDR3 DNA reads TGCGCCAGCAGCTGGGGGCAGGAGGGAACTGAAGCTTTCTTT. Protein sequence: CASSWGQEGTEAFF.

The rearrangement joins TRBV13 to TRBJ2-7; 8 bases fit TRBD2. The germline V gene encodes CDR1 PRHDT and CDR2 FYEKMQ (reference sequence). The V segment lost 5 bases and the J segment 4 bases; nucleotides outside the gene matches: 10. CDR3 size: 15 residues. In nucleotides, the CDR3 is TGTGCCAGCAGCCGCCAGGGTAGCGGGGAGTACGAGCAGTACTTC. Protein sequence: CASSRQGSGEYEQYF.

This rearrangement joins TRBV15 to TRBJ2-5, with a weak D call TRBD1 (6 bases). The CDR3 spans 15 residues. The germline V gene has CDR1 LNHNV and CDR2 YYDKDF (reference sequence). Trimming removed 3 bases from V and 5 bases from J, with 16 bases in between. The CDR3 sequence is CATSRPQGVQETQYF. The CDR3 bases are TGTGCCACCAGCAGGCCACAGGGAGTTCAGGAGACCCAGTACTTC.

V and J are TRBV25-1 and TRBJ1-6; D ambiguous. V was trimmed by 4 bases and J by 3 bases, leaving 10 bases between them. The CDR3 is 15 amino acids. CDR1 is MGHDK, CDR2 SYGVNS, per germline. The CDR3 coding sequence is TGTGCCAGCAGTGCTGCACAAATCTATAATTCACCCCTCCACTTT. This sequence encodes CASSAAQIYNSPLHF.

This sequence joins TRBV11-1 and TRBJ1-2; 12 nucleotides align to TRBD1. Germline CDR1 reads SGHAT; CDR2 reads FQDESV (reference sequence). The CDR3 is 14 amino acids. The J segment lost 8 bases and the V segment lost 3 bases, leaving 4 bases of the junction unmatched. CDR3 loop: CASSLDGTGGGYTF. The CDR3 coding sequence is TGTGCCAGCAGCTTGGACGGGACAGGGGGCGGCTACACCTTC.

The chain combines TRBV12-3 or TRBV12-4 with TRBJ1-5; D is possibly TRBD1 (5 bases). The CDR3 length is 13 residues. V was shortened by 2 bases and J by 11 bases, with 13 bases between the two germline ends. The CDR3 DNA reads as TGTGCCAGCAGTTTACGGCGGGGCATTGCCCAGCATTTT. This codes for CASSLRRGIAQHF.

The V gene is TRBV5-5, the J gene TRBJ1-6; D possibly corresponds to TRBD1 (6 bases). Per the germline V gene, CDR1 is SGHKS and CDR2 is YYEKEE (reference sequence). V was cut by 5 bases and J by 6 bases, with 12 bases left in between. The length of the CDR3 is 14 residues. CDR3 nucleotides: TGTGCCAGCAGGGCTGGGGGGCGTAATTCACCCCTCCACTTT. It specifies CASRAGGRNSPLHF.

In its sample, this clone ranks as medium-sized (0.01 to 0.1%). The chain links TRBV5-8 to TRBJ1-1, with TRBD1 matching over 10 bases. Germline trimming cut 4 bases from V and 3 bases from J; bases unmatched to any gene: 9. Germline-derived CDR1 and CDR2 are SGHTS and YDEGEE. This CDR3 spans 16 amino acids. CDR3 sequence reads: CASSTTMTGGYTEAFF. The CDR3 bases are TGTGCCAGCAGCACTACGATGACAGGGGGCTACACTGAAGCTTTCTTT.

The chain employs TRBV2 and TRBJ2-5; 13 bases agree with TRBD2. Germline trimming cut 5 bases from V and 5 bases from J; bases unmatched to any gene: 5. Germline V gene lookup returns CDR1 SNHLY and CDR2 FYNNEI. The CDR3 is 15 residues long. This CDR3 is CASSRLAGGLETQYF. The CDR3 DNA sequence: TGTGCCAGCAGTCGACTAGCGGGGGGACTTGAGACCCAGTACTTC.

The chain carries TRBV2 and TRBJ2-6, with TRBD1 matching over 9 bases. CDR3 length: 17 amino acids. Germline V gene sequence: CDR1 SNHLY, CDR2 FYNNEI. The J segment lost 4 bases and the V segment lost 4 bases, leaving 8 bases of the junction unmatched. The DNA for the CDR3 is TGTGCCAGCAGTGGAGGGACAGGGTATACAGGGGCCAACGTCCTGACTTTC. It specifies CASSGGTGYTGANVLTF.

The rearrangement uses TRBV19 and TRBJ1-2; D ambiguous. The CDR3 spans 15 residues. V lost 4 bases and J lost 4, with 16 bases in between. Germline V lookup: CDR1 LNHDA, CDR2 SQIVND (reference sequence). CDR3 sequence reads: CASSNGNGAVYGYTF. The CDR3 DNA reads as TGTGCCAGTAGTAACGGAAACGGAGCCGTCTATGGCTACACCTTC.

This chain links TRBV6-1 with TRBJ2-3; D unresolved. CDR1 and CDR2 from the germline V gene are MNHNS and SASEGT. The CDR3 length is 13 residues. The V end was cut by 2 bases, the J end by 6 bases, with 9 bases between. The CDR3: CASSESLPDTQYF. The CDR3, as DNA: TGTGCCAGCAGTGAAAGTTTACCGGATACGCAGTATTTT.